A single sample gave rise to the 3 T cell receptor beta chains below, sequenced in a study of T cells in Graves' hyperthyroidism and ophthalmopathy. Amplified TCR beta CDR3 regions derived from RNA transcripts. RT-PCR in the first round (using the HTBI primer set) targeted the TCR CDR3. One entry per CDR3 protein results from TCRdb running MiXCR on the multiplex PCR reads. In the table there are some 600,000 distinct CDR3 sequences, 14% of which are singletons. The source material was blood. The source is a woman in her 30s with Graves' hyperthyroidism that later progressed to Graves' ophthalmopathy.

There are many counts of this clonotype. The gene calls are TRBV28 and TRBJ1-2; no reliable D call. Germline CDR1 and CDR2: MDHEN and SYDVKM. V dropped 5 bases and J dropped 5 bases, with 15 bases sitting between them. The CDR3 is made up of 14 amino acids. CDR3 residues: CASSPYYGNYGYTF. CDR3 DNA: TGTGCCAGCAGTCCCTACTACGGGAATTATGGCTACACCTTC.

This clonotype was seen repeatedly, ten times or more. This chain connects TRBV12-3 or TRBV12-4 to TRBJ2-3; D gene uncertain. This CDR3 has 18 amino acids. Deletions cut 6 bases from V and 0 bases from J, with 22 bases between. In DNA form, the CDR3 reads TGTGCCAGCAGCCCCATGCTCCCTATGACAAGGAGCACAGATACGCAGTATTTT. Translated: CASSPMLPMTRSTDTQYF.

This clonotype has at least ten counts. The chain carries TRBV28 and TRBJ2-5; D assignment may be TRBD1 or TRBD2 (5 bases each). V gave up 5 bases and J gave up 5 bases, with 15 bases separating them. Per germline, CDR1 MDHEN and CDR2 SYDVKM. CDR3 size: 14 residues. The CDR3 region is CASSAPRDGETQYF. The CDR3 nucleotides read TGTGCCAGCAGTGCTCCCAGGGACGGGGAGACCCAGTACTTC.